This T cell receptor beta chain was retrieved from a study of T cell repertoires in cytomegalovirus infection. The CDR3 has 13 amino acids. Germline CDR1 reads LNHNV; CDR2 reads YYDKDF (reference sequence). Trimming removed 3 bases at V and 10 bases at J, with 13 bases between. In its sample, this clonotype was seen many times. Its cognate antigen is unknown. TCRdb re-derived calls from the reads in MiXCR, one entry per CDR3 protein. This sample yields roughly 200,000 distinct CDR3 sequences, of which around two fifths are seen a single time; about 60% belongs to the top ten. Regarding the study as a whole: Using cumulative public TCR beta family frequency, the authors identified those who carried CMV together with the relevant HLA.

The chain is built from TRBV15 and TRBJ2-1; a possible D gene is TRBD2 (5 bases). This TCR was sampled from a human donor in good health (CMV status not recorded). Some clones in this sample may be carry-over from other donors' samples. Sample: CD8+ T cells from cultured PBMCs, taken from culture after CMV antigen stimulation. CDR3 amino acids: CATSRDGPGEQFF. CDR3 sequence (DNA): TGTGCCACCAGCAGGGACGGACCGGGGGAGCAGTTCTTC.